The source of this T cell receptor (beta chain) is a study of regulatory T cells in long-lasting Graves disease. About the research overall: A definition of persistent Graves' disease required over 5 years of antithyroid drugs plus positive TSH receptor antibodies.

In its sample, this clonotype was seen a few times. The antigen is unknown. Time point of the sample: persistent/refractory GD, antithyroid drugs over 5 years with positive TRAb. From PBMCs, RNA was extracted and then used to make the TCR library. Patient provenance is recorded as an endocrinology department in Xi'an, China. Study-level points and caveats: The study found lower TCR diversity in persistent Graves' patients than in newly diagnosed ones. Segments TRBV28, TRBJ1-2 and TRBJ2-5 showed preferential usage in persistent disease.

In building TCR beta libraries, iRepertoire HTBI primers were used together with Arm-PCR of CDR3 regions. From the multiplex PCR reads, TCRdb called clonotypes with MiXCR, one entry per CDR3 protein. This sample has 450,000 or so distinct CDR3 sequences; roughly 20% occur once, and the top ten carry 7.8%. This CDR3 has 12 amino acids. The V end lost 8 bases, the J end lost 2 bases, and 10 bases lay between the germline ends. The germline V gene has CDR1 MNHNS and CDR2 SASEGT. The specimen was peripheral blood mononuclear cells (PBMCs), collected when the disease was refractory, from a patient treated with antithyroid drugs. The sequence came from a female donor with Graves disease. V is TRBV6-1 and J is TRBJ2-7; D is undetermined. CDR3 DNA: TGTGCCAGCCTTGAGTCCCCCTACGAGCAGTACTTC. Protein sequence: CASLESPYEQYF.